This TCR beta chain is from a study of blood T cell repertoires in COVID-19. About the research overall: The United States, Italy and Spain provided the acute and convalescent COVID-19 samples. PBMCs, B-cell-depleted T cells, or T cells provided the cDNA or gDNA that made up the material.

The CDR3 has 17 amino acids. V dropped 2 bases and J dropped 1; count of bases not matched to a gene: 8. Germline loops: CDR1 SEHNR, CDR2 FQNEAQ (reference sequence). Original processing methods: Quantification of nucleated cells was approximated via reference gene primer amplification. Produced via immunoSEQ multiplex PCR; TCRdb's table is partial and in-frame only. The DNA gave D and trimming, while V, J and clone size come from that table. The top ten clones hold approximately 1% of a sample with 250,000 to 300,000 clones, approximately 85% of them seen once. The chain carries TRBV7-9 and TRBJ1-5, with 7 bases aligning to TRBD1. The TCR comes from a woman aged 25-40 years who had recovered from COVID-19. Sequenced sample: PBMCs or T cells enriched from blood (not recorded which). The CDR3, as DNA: TGTGCCAGCAGCTTAAGTGGCCGGGGACAGAGCAATCAGCCCCAGCATTTT. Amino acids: CASSLSGRGQSNQPQHF.